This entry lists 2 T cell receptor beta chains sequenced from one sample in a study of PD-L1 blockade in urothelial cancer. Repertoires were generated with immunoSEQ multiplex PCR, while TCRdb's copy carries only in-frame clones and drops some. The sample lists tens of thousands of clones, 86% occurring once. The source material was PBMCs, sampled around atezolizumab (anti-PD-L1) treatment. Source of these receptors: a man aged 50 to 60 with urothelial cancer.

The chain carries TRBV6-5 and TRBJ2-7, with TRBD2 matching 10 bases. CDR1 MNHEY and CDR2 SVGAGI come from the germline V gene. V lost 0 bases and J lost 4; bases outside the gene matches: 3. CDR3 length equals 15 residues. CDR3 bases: TGTGCCAGCAGTTACTCGGCTAGCGGGAGTTACGAGCAGTACTTC. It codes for CASSYSASGSYEQYF.

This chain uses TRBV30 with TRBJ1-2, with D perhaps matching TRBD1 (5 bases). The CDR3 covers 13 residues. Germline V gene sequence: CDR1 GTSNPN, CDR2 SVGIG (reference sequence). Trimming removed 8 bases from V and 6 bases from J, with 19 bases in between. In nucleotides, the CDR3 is TGTGCCCAACACTTGGGGCTGGACCATGGCTACACCTTC. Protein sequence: CAQHLGLDHGYTF.